One TCR beta chain is described in this entry. This CDR3 spans 14 amino acids. Trimming left V 5 bases short and J 6 bases short, with 16 bases between. CDR1 LNHDA and CDR2 SQIVND come from the germline V gene (reference sequence). The data were taken from a study of blood T cell repertoires in COVID-19. Overall study: COVID-19 samples, acute and convalescent, were from the United States, Italy and Spain. PBMCs, B-cell-depleted T cells, or T cells were the source of the cDNA or gDNA that made up the material.

The repertoire was sequenced with immunoSEQ multiplex PCR; TCRdb's copy has only in-frame clones and lacks some. The sample contains 200,000 to 300,000 clones, about four fifths of which appear only once. Enrollment of patients from Seattle took place during active infection, with longitudinal follow-up. The rearrangement joins TRBV19 to TRBJ1-1; the D gene is possibly TRBD1 (6 bases). The source material was peripheral blood. This clonotype originated in a woman of 80 years or more with COVID-19, enrolled during active disease. The chain's CDR3 is CASSPRGMVAEAFF. The DNA of the CDR3 is TGTGCCAGTAGTCCCAGGGGCATGGTGGCTGAAGCTTTCTTT.